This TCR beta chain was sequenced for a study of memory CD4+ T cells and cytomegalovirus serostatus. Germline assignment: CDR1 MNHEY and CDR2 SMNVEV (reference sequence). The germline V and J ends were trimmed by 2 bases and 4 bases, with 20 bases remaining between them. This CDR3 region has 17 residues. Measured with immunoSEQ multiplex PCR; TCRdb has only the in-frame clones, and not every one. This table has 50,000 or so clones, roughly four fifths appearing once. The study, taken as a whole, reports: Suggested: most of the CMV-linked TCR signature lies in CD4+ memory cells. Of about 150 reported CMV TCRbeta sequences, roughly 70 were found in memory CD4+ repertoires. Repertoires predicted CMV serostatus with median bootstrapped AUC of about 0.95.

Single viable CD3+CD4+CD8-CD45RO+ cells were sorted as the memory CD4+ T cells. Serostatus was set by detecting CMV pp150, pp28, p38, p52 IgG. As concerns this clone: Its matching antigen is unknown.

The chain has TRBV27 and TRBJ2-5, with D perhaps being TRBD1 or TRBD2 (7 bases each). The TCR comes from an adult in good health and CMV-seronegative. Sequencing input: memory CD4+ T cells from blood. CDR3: CASSLLAGDSYRETQYF. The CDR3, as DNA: TGTGCCAGCAGTTTACTGGCGGGGGACAGTTATCGAGAGACCCAGTACTTC.